This TCR beta chain is drawn from a study of regulatory T cells in long-lasting Graves disease (dated by TCRdb to the early 2020s). About the full investigation: In the newly diagnosed Graves' disease group, patients had been taking antithyroid drugs for less than 3 months. Persistent Graves' disease patients were compared with newly diagnosed Graves' disease patients by peripheral blood TCR sequencing and RNA sequencing. The study took place in China and was registered as a clinical trial. A total of roughly 33 samples were covered by TCR sequencing, comprising approximately 13 persistent and around 20 newly diagnosed Graves' disease patients.

What the study reported, not specific to this receptor: Persistent disease showed preferential use of TRBV28, TRBJ1-2 and TRBJ2-5, whereas newly diagnosed disease favored TRBV20-1 and TRBJ2-1. The study examined only peripheral blood because the primary lesion, thyroid tissue, could not be accessed. The authors acknowledged the small sample size as a limitation that may reduce accuracy. A larger number of public clonotypes was shared among persistent patients (approximately 3,000) than among newly diagnosed patients (around 970). Sequencing and analysis were restricted to the TCR beta chain. Compared with newly diagnosed patients, patients with persistent Graves' disease had lower TCR Shannon entropy and fewer highly expanded clones, which suggests clonal expansion.

Of note for this clonotype: The specificity of this receptor is unknown. One end of the junction does not line up with germline, which may come from a read error.

This specimen's time point label, interpreted: newly diagnosed GD, antithyroid drugs for less than 3 months. RNA was extracted from PBMCs in TRIzol for both TCR sequencing and RNA sequencing. The diagnosis of Graves' disease was made according to American Thyroid Association guidelines. Patients for the study were recruited at an endocrinology department in Xi'an, China. Each patient gave roughly 10 milliliters of peripheral blood, collected in an EDTA anticoagulant tube. Ficoll Paque Plus density gradient separation was used to isolate PBMCs, and no further T cell sorting was done. An Agilent 2100 Bioanalyzer and agarose gel were used to check RNA quality, while a NanoDrop 2000 measured RNA concentration. Library construction relied on multiplex PCR. Sequencing was carried out with an Illumina HiSeq 4000. CDR3 regions were amplified by Arm-PCR with iRepertoire HTBI primers to construct TCR beta libraries. Before sequencing, the PCR products went through gel purification. The original pipeline was this. Gene usage analysis of CDR3 amino acid clonotypes relied on the roughly 64 TRBV and 12 to 15 TRBJ segments identified across samples. Filtered high-quality paired reads were merged into contigs using COPE and FqMerger. Contigs were aligned with BLAST to IMGT TRBV, TRBD and TRBJ reference genes, and CDR3 was defined per IMGT. Any clonotype with a frequency above 0.1% was counted as a highly expanded clone. Shannon entropy served as the measure of repertoire diversity, while the Gini coefficient captured V-J evenness. A clonotype was considered public if more than one individual shared it. In TCRdb, the public reads were trimmed at Q25 with fastp and aligned with MiXCR, with productive beta chains retained. All rows with the same CDR3 protein become a single entry with the most common DNA and genes. None of the V and J calls come from the authors' own analysis; TCRdb made them. This sample comprises fewer than 550,000 distinct CDR3 sequences, about 16% of them detected only once. Approximately 25% of the sample goes to the ten largest clones.

From its cysteine to its phenylalanine, the CDR3 spans 15 amino acids. Only CDR3 DNA is held: 45 bases, read in frame from base 1. The germline V gene (reference sequence) yields LNHNV for CDR1 and YYDKDF for CDR2. These sequences were also reported in another study, on T cells in Graves' hyperthyroidism and ophthalmopathy. The second study's paper adds: Graves' hyperthyroidism was defined as stable when no progression to ophthalmopathy occurred over 18 months of follow-up. Hyperthyroidism patients were newly diagnosed, with disease duration under 2 months, and aged 18 to 65 years. Patients with uncontrolled infections, other autoimmune diseases, pregnancy or lactation were excluded. Diagnoses were established on the basis of clinical symptoms, serum thyroxine and TRAb, thyroid ultrasound, and orbital computed tomography. A first-round RT-PCR of the TCR CDR3 used the HTBI primer set with the Qiagen OneStep RT-PCR kit. Blood samples also contained most of the expanded thyroid clonotypes (frequency above 0.001), which suggests that blood repertoires may reflect thyroid immune responses. A 13 V-J signature model separated ophthalmopathy from stable hyperthyroidism, with around 88% sensitivity and approximately 81% specificity in cross-validation and 80%/75% in testing. In validation, progression to ophthalmopathy was predicted by the model with roughly 69% sensitivity and about 72% specificity, a median of around 5.9 months before onset. To identify distinguishing TCR V-J signatures, a discovery cohort of about 100 patients was used, comprising some 45 with Graves' ophthalmopathy and approximately 57 with stable Graves' hyperthyroidism. An independent validation cohort of under 20 hyperthyroidism patients and approximately 16 patients who later progressed to ophthalmopathy tested prospective prediction of ophthalmopathy. The 85 to 100 discovery patients were divided at random into training and test sets in a 7:3 ratio. In addition, the study compared T-cell repertoires in thyroid tissue and in blood from 6 or 7 Graves' hyperthyroidism patients. After blood sampling, hyperthyroidism patients were treated with methimazole at a starting dose of 30 mg daily, and ophthalmopathy patients were treated with high-dose intravenous methylprednisolone. Libraries were constructed in a second round of multiplex PCR, after which size selection and purification were carried out. Libraries were sequenced paired-end with 100 bp reads on an Illumina HiSeq2000. Raw data were processed with SOAPnuke, discarding reads with adapters, uncalled bases, mean Phred below 15, or no exact constant-primer or identifier match. High-quality paired reads were merged using COPE v1.2.5, and each unique nucleotide sequence was defined as a clonotype. MiTCR v1.1 was used to align the clonotypes against IMGT TRBV, TRBD and TRBJ reference segments. The analysis was restricted to V-J combinations with a frequency above 0.0001, which together covered 99.2% of the repertoires. A TCS score was defined as the ratio of F50 (clonal expansion) to E x V (chaos), with BLOSUM62-based TCRdist applied between CDR3 peptides within each V-J. Welch's t-statistics and random forest reduced around 510 V-J features to about 12, which were used in a naive Bayes classifier (R e1071). Sample size was not statistically predetermined, and investigators were not blinded to group allocation. The paper describes TCR Vbeta CDR3 sequencing of 140 or so peripheral blood samples, made up of roughly 40 ophthalmopathy patients, around 78 hyperthyroidism patients and roughly 17 progressor patients.

The sample here was peripheral blood mononuclear cells (PBMCs), taken at new diagnosis, from a patient treated with antithyroid drugs. This chain is built from TRBV15 and TRBJ1-3, with the D segment identity uncertain. This clonotype was sampled from a woman aged 35 to 59 with Graves disease. Donor details come from another sample of the same person, matched by shared clones. CDR3 reads: CAASREGDSGNTIYF. The nucleotide sequence is TGTGCCGCCAGTAGAGAGGGCGATTCTGGAAACACCATATATTTT.